The subject of this entry is one T cell receptor beta chain. Its antigen is currently unknown. These data are taken from a study of T cells in localized non-small cell lung cancer. General study findings and limits: There was higher T cell clonality in uninvolved adjacent lung than in tumor, and it was highest there.

The data were produced by immunoSEQ multiplex PCR, yet TCRdb's version contains in-frame clones alone and is incomplete. The top ten hold approximately 15% of the sample, which has tens of thousands of clones, approximately 80% seen once. This CDR3 has 15 residues. Germline loops: CDR1 GTSNPN, CDR2 SVGIG (reference sequence). With 4 bases removed from V and 2 bases from J, the gap between germline ends came to 15 bases. The specimen was peripheral blood, collected before any cancer treatment. The clonotype comes from a male donor at least 60 years old with stage III squamous cell lung carcinoma. This sequence joins TRBV30 and TRBJ2-4, with a tentative D call TRBD1 (5 bases). CDR3 sequence reads: CAWTPQGRSKNIQYF. DNA of the CDR3: TGTGCCTGGACTCCTCAGGGCAGGTCCAAAAACATTCAGTACTTC.